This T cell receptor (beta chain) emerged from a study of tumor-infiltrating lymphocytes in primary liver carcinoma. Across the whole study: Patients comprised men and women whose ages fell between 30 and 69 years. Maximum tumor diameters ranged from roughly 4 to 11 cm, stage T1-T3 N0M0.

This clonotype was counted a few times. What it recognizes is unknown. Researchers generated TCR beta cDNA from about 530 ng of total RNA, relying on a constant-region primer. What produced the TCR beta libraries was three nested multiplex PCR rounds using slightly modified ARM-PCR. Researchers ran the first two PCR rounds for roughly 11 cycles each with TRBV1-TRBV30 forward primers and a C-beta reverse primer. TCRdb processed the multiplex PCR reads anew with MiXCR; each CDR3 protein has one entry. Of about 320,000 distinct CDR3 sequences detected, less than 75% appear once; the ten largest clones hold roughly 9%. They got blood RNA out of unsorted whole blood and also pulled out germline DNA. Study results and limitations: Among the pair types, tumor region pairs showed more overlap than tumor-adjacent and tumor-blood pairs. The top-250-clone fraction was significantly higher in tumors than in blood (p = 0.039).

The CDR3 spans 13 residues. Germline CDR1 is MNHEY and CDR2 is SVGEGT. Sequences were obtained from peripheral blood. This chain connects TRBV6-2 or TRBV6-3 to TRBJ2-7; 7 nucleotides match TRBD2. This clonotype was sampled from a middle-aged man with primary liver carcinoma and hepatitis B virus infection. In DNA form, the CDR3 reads TGTGCCAGCAGTTTCGAACCGGGACTAAGGTTTTCGGTC. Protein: CASSFEPGLRFSV.